The entry below describes one T cell receptor (beta chain). An amount of RNA that ranged from roughly 0.5 to 1 ug was reverse transcribed with random hexamers. TCRdb redid the calling of the immunoSEQ multiplex PCR reads with MiXCR, one entry per CDR3 protein. Here the sample spans about 240,000 distinct CDR3 sequences, less than 96% being singletons. CDR3 size: 12 residues. Germline CDR1 reads SQVTM; CDR2 reads ANQGSEA. V lost 8 bases to trimming and J lost 5 bases, with 16 bases between them. The sample originates from a study of CD8 T cells in Susac syndrome. The sequencing sample was made of CD4+ T cells from PBMCs. The source of this sequence is a human donor with Susac syndrome. This sequence joins TRBV29-1 and TRBJ2-7, with D possibly being TRBD1 or TRBD2 (5 bases each). The CDR3 loop is CSTEGQGHEQYF. CDR3 sequence (DNA): TGCAGCACTGAGGGGCAGGGTCACGAGCAGTACTTC.